A selection of T cell receptor beta chains follows, all from one sample in a study of cytomegalovirus exposure and HLA in healthy donors. TCRdb keeps only in-frame clones here, not all; method: immunoSEQ multiplex PCR. This sample carries under 150,000 clones, 84% of them seen once, and the ten largest clones take roughly 1.4%. The sample comprised PBMCs. The receptor set was obtained from a woman in her thirties in good health and CMV-seronegative. The CDR3 runs from the conserved cysteine through the conserved F or W. The order of the fields is J gene, CDR3 length, clone size, D gene, V gene, CDR3 protein. The D gene is left open where the match is weak. Only part of the rows carry a size: once, few, many, or a class if the clone is expanded.

TRBJ2-2 14 NA NA TRBV5-1 CASSPYGVVGELFF
TRBJ2-1 12 NA NA TRBV28 CASSLRVNEQFF
TRBJ2-3 14 NA TRBD2 TRBV6-4 CASSDGGDTDTQYF
TRBJ1-1 18 NA NA TRBV6-1 CASSEHRAGPGRETEAFF
TRBJ2-1 14 NA TRBD2 TRBV29-1 CSVEGGGGAGSQFF
TRBJ2-3 16 NA TRBD1 TRBV7-6 CASSSRQGRVTDTQYF
TRBJ1-6 14 few TRBD1 TRBV6-6 CASSTGQGISPLHF
TRBJ2-3 8 NA NA TRBV2 CASSPTYF
TRBJ1-2 15 NA TRBD1 TRBV7-9 CASSAWTGSNYGYTF
TRBJ1-1 17 NA NA TRBV5-6 CASSLSLGGLLNTEAFF
TRBJ1-1 15 NA TRBD1 TRBV7-3 CASSLTAGGNTEAFF
TRBJ2-5 14 NA NA TRBV5-4 CASSPVSGVETQYF
TRBJ2-3 17 NA TRBD2 TRBV9 CASSLLPTSGGADTQYF
TRBJ2-7 15 once TRBD2 TRBV7-2 CASSSTSGGHLEQYF
TRBJ1-3 17 NA NA TRBV12-2 CASRPHSSESSGNTIYF
TRBJ2-3 14 NA TRBD2 TRBV7-6 CASVAGGKGDTQYF
TRBJ1-1 13 NA NA TRBV18 CASSVWGATEAFF
TRBJ1-2 15 NA NA TRBV7-3 CASSLSPGGNYGYTF
TRBJ1-1 15 once TRBD1 TRBV11-2 CASSLGPRGWTEAFF
TRBJ1-5 14 NA NA TRBV19 CASSMSGGNQPQHF
TRBJ1-2 16 NA TRBD1 TRBV28 CASSNRDRPLGYGYTF
TRBJ1-6 13 NA NA TRBV6-4 CASQLQGGSPLHF
TRBJ2-5 15 medium-sized TRBD1 TRBV4-3 CASSQGTGGAETQYF
TRBJ1-5 15 NA TRBD1 TRBV10-3 CAISPTGDSNQPQHF
TRBJ2-2 11 NA NA TRBV4-1 CASSQRGELFF
TRBJ2-7 12 NA NA TRBV2 CASGDLSYEQYF
TRBJ2-2 16 NA TRBD1 TRBV6-6 CASSYQRGRRTGELFF
TRBJ1-4 14 NA NA TRBV5-1 CASSLNLGREKLFF